The 29 T cell receptor beta chains below come from one sample, sequenced in a study of radiotherapy plus CTLA-4 blockade in lung cancer. Profiling relied on immunoSEQ multiplex PCR, and the TCRdb table lists in-frame clones only, not all of them. The sample shows roughly 45,000 clones, over 55% of them seen only once. Sequenced here: peripheral blood, sampled from a patient treated with radiotherapy plus ipilimumab. Receptors originate from a human donor with non-small cell lung cancer who had a partial response to radiotherapy plus ipilimumab.

As for this clone: The same CDR3 arises from other DNA sequences in this sample as well. The rearrangement joins TRBV7-2 to TRBJ2-5, with D unclear. Per germline, CDR1 SGHTA and CDR2 FQGNSA. V shed 2 bases and J shed 3 bases, with 7 bases lying between them. The CDR3 loop spans 13 amino acids. The CDR3 sequence: CASSLNREETQYF. CDR3 sequence (DNA): TGTGCCAGCAGCTTAAATAGAGAAGAGACCCAGTACTTC.

This clone is a singleton in its sample. The CDR3 DNA is TGTGCCAGCAGTCACTACAATGAGCAGTTCTTC. Its protein is CASSHYNEQFF. The rearrangement joins TRBV27 to TRBJ2-1; D gene ambiguous. The germline CDR1 and CDR2 sequences are MNHEY and SMNVEV (reference sequence). Trimming took 5 bases from V and 3 from J, leaving 2 bases between them. There are 11 residues in the CDR3.

The chain has TRBV19 and TRBJ2-5, with a tentative D call TRBD2 (6 bases). The CDR3 contains 15 residues. The germline V gene encodes CDR1 LNHDA and CDR2 SQIVND (reference sequence). V gave up 5 bases and J gave up 7 bases, with 20 bases separating them. The CDR3 DNA sequence: TGTGCCAGTAGTCCCTCGGGAGCTAGAATGGCGACCCAGTACTTC. Its protein product is CASSPSGARMATQYF. Full variable domain (outside the CDR3, taken from reference TRBV19 and TRBJ2-5): DGGITQSPKYLFRKEGQNVTLSCEQNLNHDAMYWYRQDPGQGLRLIYYSQIVNDFQKGDIAEGYSVSREKKESFPLTVTSAQKNPTAFYLCASSPSGARMATQYFGPGTRLLVL.

The CDR3 DNA reads as TGTGCCAGCAGCTTTTCGGGATCCCTCTACGAGCAGTACTTC. Amino acids: CASSFSGSLYEQYF. The rearrangement links TRBV11-1 to TRBJ2-5, with D possibly being TRBD2 (5 bases). The J call may be mistaken, given a closer DNA end match to TRBJ2-7. The CDR3 spans 14 residues. Germline lookup yields CDR1 SGHAT and CDR2 FQDESV (reference sequence).

The gene calls are TRBV18 and TRBJ2-7, with D perhaps TRBD2 (6 bases). Germline values: CDR1 KGHSH, CDR2 LQKENI. This CDR3 spans 9 amino acids. CDR3 residues: CASSPRGGV. The DNA of the CDR3 is TGTGCCAGCTCACCTCGTGGAGGGGTC.

The chain links TRBV7-2 to TRBJ2-1; unclear D gene. Trimming took off 3 bases at V and 9 bases at J, with 18 bases between the two ends. The CDR3 is made up of 15 amino acids. In germline, CDR1 is SGHTA, CDR2 FQGNSA. The CDR3 here is CASSFIRRSRSEQFF. In nucleotides, the CDR3 is TGTGCCAGCAGCTTTATCCGACGCTCGAGGAGTGAGCAGTTCTTC.

The chain employs TRBV4-3 and TRBJ1-4; perhaps TRBD1 as D (5 bases). The V gene's germline CDR1 is LGHNA and CDR2 YSLEER. The CDR3 has 16 amino acids. V was pared by 1 base and J by 8 bases, with 17 bases between. The CDR3 region has the DNA TGCGCCAGCAGCCAAGGGCCCCCGGGGGATGGGGAAAAACTGTTTTTT. It codes for CASSQGPPGDGEKLFF.

V usage is TRBV6-5 and J usage is TRBJ2-7; a possible D gene is TRBD2 (6 bases). Germline V lookup: CDR1 MNHEY, CDR2 SVGAGI. The CDR3 runs to 15 residues. The V end was cut by 4 bases, the J end by 2 bases, with 15 bases between. For the CDR3, the DNA is TGTGCCAGCAGTTGGGCCCCACGGGGGACCTACGAGCAGTACTTC. This gives the protein CASSWAPRGTYEQYF.

This clone rates as medium-sized. V gene TRBV5-4 combines with J gene TRBJ2-7; 9 bases are a match to TRBD2. Trimming at V came to 4 bases and at J to 0 bases, leaving 2 bases not matched to a gene. CDR1 is SGHNT, CDR2 YYREEE, per germline (reference sequence). The CDR3 is made up of 14 amino acids. The CDR3 DNA reads TGTGCCAGCAGCGCTAGCGGGGACTCCTACGAGCAGTACTTC. It translates to CASSASGDSYEQYF.

This clone was detected only once. The chain is built from TRBV7-8 and TRBJ2-5; the match to TRBD1 covers 7 bases. With 4 bases clipped from V and 2 bases from J, the junction kept 10 bases outside the gene matches. Germline V gene data show CDR1 as SGHVS and CDR2 as FQNEAQ. The CDR3 consists of 16 residues. In DNA, the CDR3 is TGTGCCAGCAGCTATTCGCCGGGACAGACGCAAGAGACCCAGTACTTC. This sequence encodes CASSYSPGQTQETQYF.

The rearrangement uses TRBV12-5 and TRBJ1-5; D remains unclear. Trimming cost V 2 bases and J 1 base, with 15 bases left between them. The germline CDR1 and CDR2 sequences are LGHNT and FRNRAP. CDR3 length equals 17 residues. CDR3 nucleotide sequence: TGTGCTAGTGGTTTGCAAGCGACCCCTAGGAGCAATCAGCCCCAGCATTTT. It translates to CASGLQATPRSNQPQHF.

The chain carries TRBV2 and TRBJ2-1, with 12 positions matching TRBD2. The CDR3 covers 14 residues. Germline-derived CDR1 and CDR2 are SNHLY and FYNNEI. The V and J ends lost 9 bases and 6 bases, in that order; junction bases with no gene match: 6. The CDR3 loop reads CARSLAGGLNEQFF. The DNA for the CDR3 is TGTGCCAGATCTCTAGCGGGGGGGCTCAATGAGCAGTTCTTC.

This rearrangement joins TRBV30 to TRBJ2-7; 9 bases map to TRBD1. The CDR3 has 15 amino acids. With V trimmed by 5 bases and J by 1 base, 9 bases remained unmatched. Germline CDR1 and CDR2: GTSNPN and SVGIG (reference sequence). As DNA, the CDR3 is TGTGCCTGGGAGAGGGGACAGGGAGTTTCCTACGAGCAGTACTTC. It is translated as CAWERGQGVSYEQYF.

The genes are TRBV19 and TRBJ1-2; D may be TRBD1 (5 bases). CDR1 LNHDA and CDR2 SQIVND come from the germline V gene (reference sequence). V lost 7 bases to trimming and J lost 13 bases, with 25 bases between them. The CDR3 totals 14 residues. The CDR3 sequence is CASTFGTIKTERTF. CDR3 DNA sequence: TGTGCCAGTACCTTCGGAACCATAAAGACAGAACGCACCTTC.

The chain uses TRBV28 and TRBJ2-5, with TRBD2 matching 13 bases. Germline loops: CDR1 MDHEN, CDR2 SYDVKM. The CDR3 has 16 residues. Trimming at V came to 6 bases and at J to 1 base, leaving 5 bases not matched to a gene. In nucleotides, the CDR3 is TGTGCCAGCAGCCCAACTAGCGGGGGGGTCCAAGAGACCCAGTACTTC. It yields the protein CASSPTSGGVQETQYF.

This clone was seen just once. The DNA of the CDR3 is TGTGCCAGCAGCCGTTACAATGAGCAGTTCTTC. The encoded protein is CASSRYNEQFF. This chain connects TRBV7-9 to TRBJ2-1, with D uncertain. In germline, CDR1 is SEHNR, CDR2 FQNEAQ (reference sequence). The ends were cut back, 5 bases at V and 4 bases at J, with 3 bases in the middle. This CDR3 contains 11 residues.

This clone was found a few times. The V gene is TRBV5-6, the J gene TRBJ1-5; possibly TRBD1 for D (6 bases). This CDR3 is 15 amino acids long. V lost 6 bases and J 5 bases, leaving 18 bases between the germline ends. Looked up from germline, CDR1 is SGHDT and CDR2 is YYEEEE. CDR3 DNA sequence: TGTGCCAGCAAAAATCTATCAGGGGACGATCAGCCCCAGCATTTT. Its translation: CASKNLSGDDQPQHF. Full variable domain (remainder filled in from reference TRBV5-6 and TRBJ1-5): DAGVTQSPTHLIKTRGQQVTLRCSPKSGHDTVSWYQQALGQGPQFIFQYYEEEERQRGNFPDRFSGHQFPNYSSELNVNALLLGDSALYLCASKNLSGDDQPQHFGDGTRLSIL.

This clone was counted a few times. J is TRBJ2-1 and V is TRBV2; the D gene is possibly TRBD2 (6 bases). Trimming took off 5 bases at V and 9 bases at J, with 8 bases between the two ends. Germline V gene lookup returns CDR1 SNHLY and CDR2 FYNNEI. There are 11 residues in the CDR3. The CDR3 loop reads CASSTSSEQFF. The CDR3 coding sequence is TGTGCCAGCAGTACTAGCAGTGAGCAGTTCTTC.

The chain is built from TRBV13 and TRBJ1-1, with a possible D match to TRBD1 (5 bases). The CDR3 loop spans 15 amino acids. Germline assignment: CDR1 PRHDT and CDR2 FYEKMQ (reference sequence). Trimming removed 5 bases at V and 3 bases at J, with 16 bases between. The CDR3 here is CASSEPGDFYTEAFF. Here the CDR3 DNA reads TGTGCCAGCAGCGAGCCGGGGGACTTCTACACTGAAGCTTTCTTT. Full variable domain (outside the CDR3, taken from reference TRBV13 and TRBJ1-1): AAGVIQSPRHLIKEKRETATLKCYPIPRHDTVYWYQQGPGQDPQFLISFYEKMQSDKGSIPDRFSAQQFSDYHSELNMSSLELGDSALYFCASSEPGDFYTEAFFGQGTRLTVV.

V gene TRBV27 combines with J gene TRBJ1-1; D might be TRBD1 (6 bases). This CDR3 contains 15 residues. V was shortened by 5 bases and J by 3 bases, with 16 bases between the two germline ends. From germline, CDR1 is MNHEY and CDR2 SMNVEV (reference sequence). CDR3 amino acids: CASSPRQVGYTEAFF. The CDR3 bases are TGTGCCAGCAGTCCACGACAGGTGGGCTACACTGAAGCTTTCTTT.

This clone appeared a few times. This CDR3 is CASSRSGVLRDEQYF. The DNA for the CDR3 is TGTGCCAGTAGCCGATCAGGGGTCCTTCGGGACGAGCAGTACTTC. The chain employs TRBV19 and TRBJ2-7, with a possible D match to TRBD1 (6 bases). Germline V gives CDR1 LNHDA, CDR2 SQIVND (reference sequence). V was clipped by 6 bases and J by 5 bases, with 20 bases between them. This CDR3 has 15 residues. The whole variable domain, remainder taken from reference TRBV19 and TRBJ2-7, is DGGITQSPKYLFRKEGQNVTLSCEQNLNHDAMYWYRQDPGQGLRLIYYSQIVNDFQKGDIAEGYSVSREKKESFPLTVTSAQKNPTAFYLCASSRSGVLRDEQYFGPGTRLTVT.

The V call is TRBV27, the J call TRBJ2-7, with unresolved D. The CDR3 totals 14 residues. Trimming removed 3 bases from V and 0 bases from J, with 9 bases in between. Germline V lookup: CDR1 MNHEY, CDR2 SMNVEV (reference sequence). CDR3 nucleotide sequence: TGTGCCAGCAGTTTTAGTAGGAGCTCCTACGAGCAGTACTTC. It codes for CASSFSRSSYEQYF.

The chain employs TRBV7-2 and TRBJ1-5; no firm D call. V was cut by 1 base and J by 2 bases, with 9 bases left in between. Germline loops: CDR1 SGHTA, CDR2 FQGNSA. CDR3 length: 15 amino acids. The CDR3 spells CASSLVAGGNQPQHF. The CDR3 DNA follows: TGTGCCAGCAGCTTAGTAGCCGGGGGCAATCAGCCCCAGCATTTT.

The V call is TRBV6-1, the J call TRBJ1-5; D might be TRBD1 (6 bases). The CDR3 consists of 15 residues. Germline V gives CDR1 MNHNS, CDR2 SASEGT. V was trimmed by 4 bases and J by 6 bases, leaving 16 bases between them. The CDR3: CASSGGGLRRQPQHF. Written as DNA, the CDR3 is TGTGCCAGCAGTGGGGGGGGGCTTAGGCGTCAGCCCCAGCATTTT.

Only a few counts were recorded for this clone. The J gene is TRBJ2-4, the V gene TRBV29-1; 8 nucleotides agree with TRBD2. The CDR3 loop spans 18 amino acids. After removal of 0 bases from V and 0 bases from J, the junction contained 10 bases not matched to a gene. CDR1 and CDR2 (germline): SQVTM, ANQGSEA. DNA of the CDR3: TGCAGCGTTGAAGAATACGGAGTAGCGGGACTAGCCAAAAACATTCAGTACTTC. It yields the protein CSVEEYGVAGLAKNIQYF. Full variable domain (missing parts from reference TRBV29-1 and TRBJ2-4): SAVISQKPSRDICQRGTSLTIQCQVDSQVTMMFWYRQQPGQSLTLIATANQGSEATYESGFVIDKFPISRPNLTFSTLTVSNMSPEDSSIYLCSVEEYGVAGLAKNIQYFGAGTRLSVL.

The count of this clone is one. The J gene is TRBJ1-1, the V gene TRBV4-1, with D possibly being TRBD1 (5 bases). CDR3 length: 15 residues. V lost 1 base to trimming and J lost 0 bases, with 9 bases between them. CDR1 is MGHRA and CDR2 is YSYEKL in the germline V gene. CDR3 sequence reads: CASSQGMGLNTEAFF. DNA for the CDR3: TGCGCCAGCAGCCAAGGGATGGGGCTGAACACTGAAGCTTTCTTT.

This chain links TRBV5-4 with TRBJ2-1; 10 bases are shared with TRBD2. Unmatched junction bases numbered 6, after V lost 4 bases and J lost 8 bases. The CDR3 is 14 amino acids. Germline CDR1 SGHNT, CDR2 YYREEE (reference sequence). The CDR3: CASSRAGGHHEQFF. For the CDR3, the DNA is TGTGCCAGCAGCCGAGCGGGGGGGCACCATGAGCAGTTCTTC.

This clone was detected only once. The gene calls are TRBV2 and TRBJ1-2; 9 bases align to TRBD1. This CDR3 is 13 amino acids long. Germline CDR1 SNHLY, CDR2 FYNNEI. V was clipped by 6 bases and J by 7 bases; unmatched bases: 6. CDR3 residues: CASRPMGQGGYTF. CDR3 nucleotide sequence: TGTGCCAGCAGACCGATGGGACAGGGTGGCTACACCTTC.

This clone was counted between two and nine times. The rearrangement joins TRBV4-3 to TRBJ2-4, with D unclear. This CDR3 has 14 amino acids. The V gene's germline CDR1 is LGHNA and CDR2 YSLEER. The ends were cut back, 0 bases at V and 6 bases at J, with 9 bases in the middle. The CDR3 sequence is CASSQDLIGNIQYF. In nucleotides, the CDR3 is TGCGCCAGCAGCCAAGATCTTATCGGAAACATTCAGTACTTC.